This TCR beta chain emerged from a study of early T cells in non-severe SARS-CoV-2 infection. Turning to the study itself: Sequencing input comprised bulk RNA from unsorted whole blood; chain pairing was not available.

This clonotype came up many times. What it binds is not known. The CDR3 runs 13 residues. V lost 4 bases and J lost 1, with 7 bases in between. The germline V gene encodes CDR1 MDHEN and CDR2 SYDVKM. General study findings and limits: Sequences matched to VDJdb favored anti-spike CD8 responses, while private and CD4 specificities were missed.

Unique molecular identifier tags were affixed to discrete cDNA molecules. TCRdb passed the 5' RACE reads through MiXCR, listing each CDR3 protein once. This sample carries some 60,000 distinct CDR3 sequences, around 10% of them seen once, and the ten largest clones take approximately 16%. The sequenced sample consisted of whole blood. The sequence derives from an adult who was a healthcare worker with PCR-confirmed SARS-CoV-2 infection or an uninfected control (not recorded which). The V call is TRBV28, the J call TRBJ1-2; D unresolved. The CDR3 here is CASSSTVNYGYTF. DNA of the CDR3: TGTGCCAGCAGTTCCACAGTTAACTATGGCTACACCTTC.